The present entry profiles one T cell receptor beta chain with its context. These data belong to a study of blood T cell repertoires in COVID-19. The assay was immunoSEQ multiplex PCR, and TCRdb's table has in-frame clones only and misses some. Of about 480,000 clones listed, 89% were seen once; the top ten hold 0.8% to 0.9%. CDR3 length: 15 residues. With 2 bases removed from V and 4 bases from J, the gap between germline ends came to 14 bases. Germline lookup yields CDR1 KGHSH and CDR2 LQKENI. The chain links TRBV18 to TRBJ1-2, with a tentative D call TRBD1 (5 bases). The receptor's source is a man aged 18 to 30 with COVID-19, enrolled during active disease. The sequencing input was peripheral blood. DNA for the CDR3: TGTGCCAGCTCACCAGGAGGGGATAATACCTATGGCTACACCTTC. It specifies CASSPGGDNTYGYTF.